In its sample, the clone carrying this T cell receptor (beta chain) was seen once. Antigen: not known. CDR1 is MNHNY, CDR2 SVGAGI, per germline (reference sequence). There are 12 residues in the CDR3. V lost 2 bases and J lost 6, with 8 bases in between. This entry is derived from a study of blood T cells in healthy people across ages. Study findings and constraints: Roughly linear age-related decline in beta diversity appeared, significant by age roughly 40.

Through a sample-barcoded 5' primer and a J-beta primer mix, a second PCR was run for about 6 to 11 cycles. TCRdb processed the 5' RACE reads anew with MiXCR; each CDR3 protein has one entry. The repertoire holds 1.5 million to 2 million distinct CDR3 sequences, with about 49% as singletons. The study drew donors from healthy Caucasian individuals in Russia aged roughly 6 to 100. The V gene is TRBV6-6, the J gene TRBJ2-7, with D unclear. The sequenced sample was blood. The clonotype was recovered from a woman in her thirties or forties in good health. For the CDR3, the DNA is TGTGCCAGCAGTTACGTGGATGGCGAGCAGTACTTC. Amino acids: CASSYVDGEQYF.